These 25 T cell receptor beta chains came from one sample sequenced in a study of metastatic and nonmetastatic thyroid tumors. Not a single patient had been given any form of treatment at any point before undergoing thyroid surgery. TCRdb recomputed clones from the PCR reads via MiXCR. In the table there are about 33,000 clones, over 15% of which are singletons. Sequencing was performed on blood. The receptors derive from a female donor with papillary thyroid cancer or a benign thyroid nodule (not recorded which). Some clones in this sample may be carry-over from other donors' samples.

The sample holds many counts of this clone. The chain couples TRBV6-1 to TRBJ1-3, with 11 nucleotides matching TRBD1. Trimming took 6 bases from V and 0 from J; bases not matched to a gene: 4. The CDR3 extends over 16 amino acids. Germline V gene data show CDR1 as MNHNS and CDR2 as SASEGT. CDR3 DNA: TGTGCCAGCAGGGGGACAGGGGGGGTCTCTGGAAACACCATATATTTT. This gives the protein CASRGTGGVSGNTIYF.

This clone has just a few counts. This chain uses TRBV5-6 with TRBJ2-7; maybe TRBD1 (5 bases). Trimming pared 3 bases from V and 7 bases from J, leaving 17 bases between. The CDR3 has 14 amino acids. Germline V CDR1 and CDR2: SGHDT, YYEEEE. The CDR3 nucleotides read TGTGCCAGCAGCTCAGCGAGGAGCCGACAGGAGCAGTACTTC. Its protein product is CASSSARSRQEQYF. The full variable domain, rest sourced from reference TRBV5-6 and TRBJ2-7, is DAGVTQSPTHLIKTRGQQVTLRCSPKSGHDTVSWYQQALGQGPQFIFQYYEEEERQRGNFPDRFSGHQFPNYSSELNVNALLLGDSALYLCASSSARSRQEQYFGPGTRLTVT.

This clone appeared a few times. The junction shows a germline mismatch at one end, possibly a read error. CDR3 in amino acids: CSVRVREPYEQYF. The CDR3 bases are TGCAGTGTTAGAGTTCGGGAGCCCTACGAGCAGTACTTC. This chain joins TRBV20-1 and TRBJ2-7; possibly TRBD2 for D (6 bases). The CDR3 is 13 amino acids. Germline V gene data show CDR1 as DFQATT and CDR2 as SNEGSKA (reference sequence).

The table lists this clone with many counts. This chain connects TRBV5-4 to TRBJ2-1; TRBD2 might be the D (6 bases). Germline V gene lookup returns CDR1 SGHNT and CDR2 YYREEE (reference sequence). The germline V and J ends were trimmed by 5 bases and 5 bases, with 17 bases remaining between them. The CDR3 covers 15 residues. The CDR3 reads CASSQDGGSNNEQFF. DNA for the CDR3: TGTGCCAGCAGTCAGGACGGGGGATCGAACAATGAGCAGTTCTTC.

This sequence joins TRBV19 and TRBJ1-1, with 9 bases fitting TRBD1. Germline V lookup: CDR1 LNHDA, CDR2 SQIVND (reference sequence). This CDR3 has 15 amino acids. Trimming removed 8 bases from V and 3 bases from J; junction bases left unmatched: 10. The CDR3 DNA reads TGTGCCAGTGGGGACAGGGACGGAAAATACACTGAAGCTTTCTTT. It is translated as CASGDRDGKYTEAFF. Variable domain in full (rest from reference TRBV19 and TRBJ1-1): DGGITQSPKYLFRKEGQNVTLSCEQNLNHDAMYWYRQDPGQGLRLIYYSQIVNDFQKGDIAEGYSVSREKKESFPLTVTSAQKNPTAFYLCASGDRDGKYTEAFFGQGTRLTVV.

Many counts were recorded for this clone. The chain couples TRBV20-1 to TRBJ2-7; TRBD2 matches at 7 bases. The CDR3 runs to 15 residues. Per the germline V gene, CDR1 is DFQATT and CDR2 is SNEGSKA (reference sequence). The V gene end was trimmed by 1 base and the J gene end by 4 bases; junction bases not matched to a gene: 10. CDR3 amino acids: CSARVLAVQFYEQYF. The CDR3 DNA follows: TGCAGTGCTAGAGTTCTAGCGGTTCAATTTTACGAGCAGTACTTC.

This clone has ten or more counts. The gene calls are TRBV5-1 and TRBJ2-2; tentatively, D is TRBD1 (6 bases). Germline V gene data show CDR1 as SGHRS and CDR2 as YFSETQ. The germline V and J ends were trimmed by 4 bases and 5 bases, with 9 bases remaining between them. The CDR3 has 13 amino acids. CDR3 nucleotide sequence: TGCGCCAGCAGCCCACAGGGAACCGGGGAGCTGTTTTTT. Amino acid sequence: CASSPQGTGELFF.

This clone was recorded many times. The V call is TRBV5-1, the J call TRBJ1-2, with unresolved D. This CDR3 is 13 amino acids long. Per germline, CDR1 SGHRS and CDR2 YFSETQ. Trimming removed 5 bases at V and 8 bases at J, with 16 bases between. The CDR3 spells CASRQDSAGGYTF. CDR3 DNA sequence: TGCGCCAGCAGGCAGGACTCCGCGGGAGGCTACACCTTC.

This clone appeared a single time. The V gene is TRBV5-1, the J gene TRBJ1-2, with TRBD1 matching 8 bases. J lost 4 bases, V lost 3 bases, and 14 bases had no gene match. Germline V CDR1 and CDR2: SGHRS, YFSETQ. CDR3 length: 17 residues. CDR3 nucleotide sequence: TGCGCCAGCAGCTGGGAGATGGGACAGGTGGAACTCTATGGCTACACCTTC. It translates to CASSWEMGQVELYGYTF.

This clone was picked up a small number of times. This chain links TRBV6-2 or TRBV6-3 with TRBJ1-5; a possible D gene is TRBD1 (6 bases). Looked up from germline, CDR1 is MNHEY and CDR2 is SVGEGT. The CDR3 extends over 15 amino acids. Trimming left V 0 bases short and J 10 bases short, with 16 bases between. CDR3 in amino acids: CASSYSPDTGHPQHF. CDR3 nucleotides: TGTGCCAGCAGTTACTCCCCGGACACGGGACATCCCCAGCATTTT.

In its sample, this clone ranks as medium-sized. V and J are TRBV6-2 or TRBV6-3 and TRBJ1-5; D is uncertain. V dropped 2 bases and J dropped 7 bases, with 12 bases sitting between them. Germline V CDR1 and CDR2: MNHEY, SVGEGT. This CDR3 spans 14 amino acids. CDR3 protein: CASSYERASQPQHF. Written as DNA, the CDR3 is TGTGCCAGCAGTTACGAAAGGGCTAGCCAGCCCCAGCATTTT.

This clone was recorded many times. This CDR3 is also generated by other DNA sequences in the sample. This rearrangement joins TRBV7-6 to TRBJ2-3, with 8 bases identical to TRBD2. J was trimmed by 2 bases and V by 2 bases; bases with no gene match: 6. The CDR3 sequence is 16 residues long. CDR1 SGHVS and CDR2 FNYEAQ come from the germline V gene. In nucleotides, the CDR3 is TGTGCCAGCAGCTTAAGTGCAGGACTAGCCACAGATACGCAGTATTTT. It is translated as CASSLSAGLATDTQYF. Using reference TRBV7-6 and TRBJ2-3 for the parts outside the CDR3, the full variable domain is GAGVSQSPRYKVTKRGQDVALRCDPISGHVSLYWYRQALGQGPEFLTYFNYEAQQDKSGLPNDRFSAERPEGSISTLTIQRTEQRDSAMYRCASSLSAGLATDTQYFGPGTRLTVL.

This clone was seen repeatedly, ten times or more. The gene calls are TRBV19 and TRBJ1-2; D is uncertain. This CDR3 has 15 residues. CDR1 LNHDA and CDR2 SQIVND come from the germline V gene (reference sequence). Trimming cost V 4 bases and J 3 bases, with 15 bases left between them. CDR3 sequence: CASSTPSRSHYGYTF. The DNA of the CDR3 is TGTGCCAGTAGTACCCCCAGCAGGAGCCACTATGGCTACACCTTC.

This clone was seen at least ten times. The same CDR3 also results from other DNA sequences found in this sample. The J gene is TRBJ2-7, the V gene TRBV7-3, with a possible D match to TRBD2 (6 bases). V lost 5 bases to trimming and J lost 6 bases, with 11 bases between them. CDR1 SGHTA and CDR2 FQGTGA come from the germline V gene. The CDR3 loop spans 12 amino acids. CDR3: CASSSDGGEQYF. The DNA for the CDR3 is TGTGCCAGCAGCAGCGACGGGGGCGAGCAGTACTTC.

This clone has at least ten counts. The chain is built from TRBV5-1 and TRBJ2-3, with 7 positions matching TRBD1. The CDR3 extends over 16 amino acids. Germline CDR1 SGHRS, CDR2 YFSETQ. Trimming took 4 bases from V and 1 from J; bases not matched to a gene: 9. The CDR3: CASSPRQGEGTDTQYF. As DNA, the CDR3 is TGCGCCAGCAGCCCGAGACAGGGTGAAGGCACAGATACGCAGTATTTT. The full variable domain, rest sourced from reference TRBV5-1 and TRBJ2-3, is KAGVTQTPRYLIKTRGQQVTLSCSPISGHRSVSWYQQTPGQGLQFLFEYFSETQRNKGNFPGRFSGRQFSNSRSEMNVSTLELGDSALYLCASSPRQGEGTDTQYFGPGTRLTVL.

This clone was seen ten or more times. The chain has TRBV7-3 and TRBJ2-5; 8 bases match TRBD1. V trimming: 1 base; J trimming: 6 bases; junction bases outside the gene matches: 7. Germline-derived CDR1 and CDR2 are SGHTA and FQGTGA. This CDR3 has 15 residues. In nucleotides, the CDR3 is TGTGCCAGCAGCTTAAGTGGTGACAGGGGACAGACCCAGTACTTC. Translating it yields CASSLSGDRGQTQYF.

The V call is TRBV18, the J call TRBJ2-7; D is perhaps TRBD1 (7 bases). Germline V gene lookup returns CDR1 KGHSH and CDR2 LQKENI. The CDR3 has 16 residues. V was trimmed by 3 bases and J by 3 bases, leaving 18 bases between them. The CDR3 DNA sequence: TGTGCCAGCTCACCCAACTATGCGGGACAGCACTACGAGCAGTACTTC. As protein: CASSPNYAGQHYEQYF. Full variable domain (rest looked up from reference TRBV18 and TRBJ2-7): NAGVMQNPRHLVRRRGQEARLRCSPMKGHSHVYWYRQLPEEGLKFMVYLQKENIIDESGMPKERFSAEFPKEGPSILRIQQVVRGDSAAYFCASSPNYAGQHYEQYFGPGTRLTVT.

The chain carries TRBV20-1 and TRBJ2-1; 13 nucleotides align to TRBD2. This CDR3 region has 14 residues. Trimming at V came to 6 bases and at J to 5 bases, leaving 4 bases not matched to a gene. CDR1 DFQATT and CDR2 SNEGSKA come from the germline V gene (reference sequence). This CDR3 reads CSAPGLAGDNEQFF. CDR3 coding DNA: TGCAGTGCCCCAGGACTAGCGGGAGACAATGAGCAGTTCTTC.

This clone has ten or more counts. Possible read error: a much larger clone is one base away. The J gene is TRBJ2-7, the V gene TRBV20-1; 7 bases are a match to TRBD2. Germline lookup yields CDR1 DFQATT and CDR2 SNEGSKA (reference sequence). The CDR3 spans 16 residues. CDR3 DNA sequence: TGCAGTGCTAGAGGGGCCGGGGAGGGCGTTCTTTACGAGCAGTGCTTC. This sequence encodes CSARGAGEGVLYEQCF.

This clone was counted many times. A much bigger clone sits one base away, suggesting this may be a read error. Other DNA sequences in this specimen translate into the identical CDR3. The J gene is TRBJ1-2, the V gene TRBV7-2; 8 nucleotides match TRBD1. V shed 5 bases, J shed 7 bases, and the junction held 9 bases outside the gene matches. CDR3 size: 14 residues. Germline CDR1 reads SGHTA; CDR2 reads FQGNSA. The CDR3 reads CASSPAQGAFGYTF. The CDR3 nucleotides read TGTGCCAGCAGCCCCGCCCAGGGGGCGTTTGGCTACACCTTC.

This clone was recorded a few times. This sequence joins TRBV6-1 and TRBJ2-7; the D is unclear. Germline CDR1 is MNHNS and CDR2 is SASEGT. The CDR3 has 13 residues. V lost 6 bases to trimming and J lost 4 bases, with 13 bases between them. The chain's CDR3 is CASRKVRTYEQYF. As DNA, the CDR3 is TGTGCCAGCAGGAAAGTGCGTACGTACGAGCAGTACTTC.

This clone was recorded at least ten times. The chain employs TRBV6-1 and TRBJ2-5; TRBD2 matches 9 bases. The V and J ends lost 10 bases and 5 bases, in that order; junction bases with no gene match: 11. Germline lookup yields CDR1 MNHNS and CDR2 SASEGT. The CDR3 spans 14 residues. Here the CDR3 DNA reads TGTGCCACAAGCGAAGGGCGGGAGGGGGAGACCCAGTACTTC. Protein product: CATSEGREGETQYF.

This clone was counted many times. This chain links TRBV19 with TRBJ2-1; D is perhaps TRBD2 (7 bases). Trimming cost V 7 bases and J 10 bases, with 23 bases left between them. CDR3 length: 15 amino acids. CDR1 and CDR2 (germline): LNHDA, SQIVND (reference sequence). CDR3 sequence reads: CASTIGGGAGGEQFF. In nucleotides, the CDR3 is TGTGCCAGTACTATTGGGGGGGGCGCCGGGGGAGAGCAGTTCTTC.

This chain joins TRBV20-1 and TRBJ1-2; D possibly corresponds to TRBD1 (5 bases). Looked up from germline, CDR1 is DFQATT and CDR2 is SNEGSKA (reference sequence). V lost 5 bases and J lost 4, with 17 bases in between. CDR3 size: 14 residues. CDR3 bases: TGCAGTGCTCCCCCGGGACGGGAATTCTATGGCTACACCTTC. This sequence encodes CSAPPGREFYGYTF.

Notes on this clone: With a much larger clone just one base away, this may be a read error. J is TRBJ2-5 and V is TRBV7-6; TRBD2 is a possible D gene (5 bases). The CDR3 loop spans 12 amino acids. Germline values: CDR1 SGHVS, CDR2 FNYEAQ. The DNA for the CDR3 is TGTGCCAGCAGCCAGGACCGGTACGGACTTATCTTC. Protein: CASSQDRYGLIF.